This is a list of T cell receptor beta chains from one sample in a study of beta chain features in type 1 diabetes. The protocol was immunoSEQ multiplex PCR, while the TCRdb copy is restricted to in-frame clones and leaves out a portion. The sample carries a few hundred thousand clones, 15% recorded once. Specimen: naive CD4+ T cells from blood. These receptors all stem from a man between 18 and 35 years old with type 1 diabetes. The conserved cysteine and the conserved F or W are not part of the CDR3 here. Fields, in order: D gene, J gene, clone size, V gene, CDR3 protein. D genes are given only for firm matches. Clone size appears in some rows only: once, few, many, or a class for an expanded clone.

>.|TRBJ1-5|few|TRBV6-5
ASSGQNSNQPQH
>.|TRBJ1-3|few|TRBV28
ASSLRGLSSGNTIY
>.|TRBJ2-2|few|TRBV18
ASSPSDLNTGELF
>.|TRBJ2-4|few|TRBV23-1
ASNRAKNIQY
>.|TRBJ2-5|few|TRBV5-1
ASSLQGQETQY
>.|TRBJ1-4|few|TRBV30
AWRANGVISEKLF
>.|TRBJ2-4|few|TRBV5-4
ASSRQVPQNIQY
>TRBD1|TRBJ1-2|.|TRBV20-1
SARDPGTAK
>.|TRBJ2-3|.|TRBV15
ATSRGDSRSTDTQY
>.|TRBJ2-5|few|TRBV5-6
ASSLDQGGTQY
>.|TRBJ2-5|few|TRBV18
ASSREDRTQY
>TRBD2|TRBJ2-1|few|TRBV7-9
ASSYPAAGEYEQF
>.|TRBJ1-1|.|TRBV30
AWRRNPPSEAF
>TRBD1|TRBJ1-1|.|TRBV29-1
SVERGQGNTEAF
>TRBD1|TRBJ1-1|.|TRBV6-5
ASSLGQETEAF
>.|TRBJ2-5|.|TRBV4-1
ASRQGFQETQY
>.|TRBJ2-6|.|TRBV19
ASSFGGISGANVLT
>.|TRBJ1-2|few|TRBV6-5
ASSFSGLKKGGYT
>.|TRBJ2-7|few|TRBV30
AWRIAVPSSYEQY
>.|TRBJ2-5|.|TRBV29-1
SAFTPGETQY